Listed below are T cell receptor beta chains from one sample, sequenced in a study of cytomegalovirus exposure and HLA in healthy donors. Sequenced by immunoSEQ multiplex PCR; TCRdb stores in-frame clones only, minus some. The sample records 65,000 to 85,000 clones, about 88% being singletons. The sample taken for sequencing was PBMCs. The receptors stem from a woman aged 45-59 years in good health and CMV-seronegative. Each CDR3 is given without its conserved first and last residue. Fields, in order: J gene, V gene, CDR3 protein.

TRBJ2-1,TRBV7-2,ASSLSHFEQF
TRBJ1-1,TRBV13,ASSPRRGRITEAF
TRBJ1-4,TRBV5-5,ASRRDPTTNEKLF
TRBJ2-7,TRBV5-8,ASSPEGQGYEQY
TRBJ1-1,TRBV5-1,ASSLANPRGSEAF
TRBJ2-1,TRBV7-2,ASSLSQADEQF
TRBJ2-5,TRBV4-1,ASSPSPGGTSRETQY
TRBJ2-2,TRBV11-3,ASSLDEVGGNANTGELF
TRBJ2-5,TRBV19,ASSIAGGVGPTETQY
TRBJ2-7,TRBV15,ATSREASGSGYEQY
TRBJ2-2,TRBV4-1,ASSQVGLITGELF
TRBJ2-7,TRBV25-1,ASSATGTTY
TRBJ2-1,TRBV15,ATSRGRGNSYNEQF
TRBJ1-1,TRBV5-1,ASSPRTDMNTEAF
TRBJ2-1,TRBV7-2,ASSLQSSGSSNEQF
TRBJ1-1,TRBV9,ASSVEGDRGWSEAF